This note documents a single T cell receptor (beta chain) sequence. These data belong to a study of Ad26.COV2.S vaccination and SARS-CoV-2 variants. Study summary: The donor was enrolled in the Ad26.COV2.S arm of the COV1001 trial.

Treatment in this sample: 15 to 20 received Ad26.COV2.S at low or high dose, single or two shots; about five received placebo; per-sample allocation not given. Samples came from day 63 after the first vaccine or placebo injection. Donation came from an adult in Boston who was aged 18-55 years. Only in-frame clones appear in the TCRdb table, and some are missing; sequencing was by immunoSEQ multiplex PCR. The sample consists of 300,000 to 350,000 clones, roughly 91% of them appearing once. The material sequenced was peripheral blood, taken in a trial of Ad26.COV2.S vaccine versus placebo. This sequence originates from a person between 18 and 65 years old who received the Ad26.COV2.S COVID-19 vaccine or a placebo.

This CDR3 is CASSPGRAGTYEQYF. The CDR3 coding sequence is TGTGCCAGCAGCCCCGGGAGGGCTGGGACCTACGAGCAGTACTTC. The V call is TRBV7-2, the J call TRBJ2-7, with TRBD2 identical over 8 bases. Looked up from germline, CDR1 is SGHTA and CDR2 is FQGNSA. This CDR3 spans 15 amino acids. V was pared by 5 bases and J by 2 bases, with 8 bases of the junction left unmatched.